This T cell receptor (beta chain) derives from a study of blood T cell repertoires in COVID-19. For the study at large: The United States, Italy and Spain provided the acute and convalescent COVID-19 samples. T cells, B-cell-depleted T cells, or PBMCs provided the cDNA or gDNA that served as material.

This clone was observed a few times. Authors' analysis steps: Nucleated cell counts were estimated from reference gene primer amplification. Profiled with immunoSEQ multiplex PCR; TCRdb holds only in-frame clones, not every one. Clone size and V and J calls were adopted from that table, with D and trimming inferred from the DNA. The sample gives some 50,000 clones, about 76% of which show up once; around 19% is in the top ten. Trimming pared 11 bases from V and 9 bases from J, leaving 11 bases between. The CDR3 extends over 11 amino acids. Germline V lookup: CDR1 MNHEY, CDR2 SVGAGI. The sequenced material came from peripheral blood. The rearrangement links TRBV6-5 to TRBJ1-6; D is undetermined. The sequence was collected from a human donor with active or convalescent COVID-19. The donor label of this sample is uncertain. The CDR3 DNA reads TGTGCCTCCGCCGAGGTTTCACCCCTCCACTTT. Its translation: CASAEVSPLHF.